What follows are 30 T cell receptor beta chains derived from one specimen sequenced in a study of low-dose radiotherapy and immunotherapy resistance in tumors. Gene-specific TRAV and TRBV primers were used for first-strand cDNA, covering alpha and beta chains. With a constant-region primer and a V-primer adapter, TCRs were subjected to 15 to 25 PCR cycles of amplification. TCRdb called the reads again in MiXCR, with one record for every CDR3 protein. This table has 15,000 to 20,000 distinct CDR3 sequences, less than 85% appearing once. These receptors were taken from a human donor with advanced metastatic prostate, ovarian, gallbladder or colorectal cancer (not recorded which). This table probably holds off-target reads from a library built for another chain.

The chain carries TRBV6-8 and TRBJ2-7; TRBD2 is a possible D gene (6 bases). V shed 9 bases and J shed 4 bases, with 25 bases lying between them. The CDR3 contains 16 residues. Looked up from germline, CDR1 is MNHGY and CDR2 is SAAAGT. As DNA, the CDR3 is TGTGCCAGTTCAAACCCAACTAGCCGGCTAAATTACGAGCAGTACTTC. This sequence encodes CASSNPTSRLNYEQYF.

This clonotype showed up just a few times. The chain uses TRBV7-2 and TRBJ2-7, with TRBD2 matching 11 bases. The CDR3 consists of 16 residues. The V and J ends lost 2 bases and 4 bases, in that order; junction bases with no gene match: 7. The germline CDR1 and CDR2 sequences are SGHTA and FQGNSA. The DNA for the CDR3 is TGTGCCAGCAGCTTATACCCCGGACTAGCGGGTTACGAGCAGTACTTC. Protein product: CASSLYPGLAGYEQYF.

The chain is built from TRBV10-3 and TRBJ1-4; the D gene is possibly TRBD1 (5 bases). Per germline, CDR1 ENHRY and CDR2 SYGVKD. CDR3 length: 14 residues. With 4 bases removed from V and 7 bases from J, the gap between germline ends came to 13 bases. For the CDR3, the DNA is TGTGCCATCAGTGGATCCGGGGCGCGTGAAAAACTGTTTTTT. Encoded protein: CAISGSGAREKLFF.

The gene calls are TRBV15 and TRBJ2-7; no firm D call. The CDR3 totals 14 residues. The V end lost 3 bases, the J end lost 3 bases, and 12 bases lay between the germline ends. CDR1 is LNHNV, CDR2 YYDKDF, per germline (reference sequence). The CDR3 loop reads CATSRAGPLYEQYF. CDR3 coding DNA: TGTGCCACCAGCAGGGCAGGACCACTCTACGAGCAGTACTTC. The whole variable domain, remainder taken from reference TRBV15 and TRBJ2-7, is DAMVIQNPRYQVTQFGKPVTLSCSQTLNHNVMYWYQQKSSQAPKLLFHYYDKDFNNEADTPDNFQSRRPNTSFCFLDIRSPGLGDTAMYLCATSRAGPLYEQYFGPGTRLTVT.

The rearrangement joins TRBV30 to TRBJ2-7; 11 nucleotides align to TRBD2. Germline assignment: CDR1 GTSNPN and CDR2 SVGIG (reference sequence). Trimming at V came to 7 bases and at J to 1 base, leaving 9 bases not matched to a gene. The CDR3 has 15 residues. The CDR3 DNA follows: TGTGCCTCCTCCGGGGGGACTAGCGGTTCCTACGAGCAGTACTTC. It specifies CASSGGTSGSYEQYF.

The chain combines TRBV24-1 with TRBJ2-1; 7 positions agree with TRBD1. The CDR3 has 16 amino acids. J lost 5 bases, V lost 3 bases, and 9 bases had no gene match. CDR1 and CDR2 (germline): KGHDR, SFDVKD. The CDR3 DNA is TGTGCCACCAGTGATGCGACAGGGACGCACCACAATGAGCAGTTCTTC. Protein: CATSDATGTHHNEQFF.

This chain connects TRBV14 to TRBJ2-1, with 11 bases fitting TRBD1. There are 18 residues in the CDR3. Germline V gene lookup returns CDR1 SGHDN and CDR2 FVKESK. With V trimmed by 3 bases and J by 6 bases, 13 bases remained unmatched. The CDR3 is CASSHRTGGSGSGNEQFF. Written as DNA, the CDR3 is TGTGCCAGCAGCCATAGGACAGGGGGCAGCGGTAGCGGCAATGAGCAGTTCTTC.

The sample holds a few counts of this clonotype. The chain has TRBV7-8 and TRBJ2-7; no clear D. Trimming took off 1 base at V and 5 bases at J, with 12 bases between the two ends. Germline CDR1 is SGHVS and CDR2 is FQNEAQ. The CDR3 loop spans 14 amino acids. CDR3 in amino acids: CASSLGPAAHEQYF. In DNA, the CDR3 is TGTGCCAGCAGCTTAGGGCCGGCCGCTCACGAGCAGTACTTC.

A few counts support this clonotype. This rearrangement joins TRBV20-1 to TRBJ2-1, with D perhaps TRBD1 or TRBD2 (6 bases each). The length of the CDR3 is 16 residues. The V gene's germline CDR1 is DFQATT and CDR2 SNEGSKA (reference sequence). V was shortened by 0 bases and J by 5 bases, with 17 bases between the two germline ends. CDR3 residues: CSARDPGGGRDNEQFF. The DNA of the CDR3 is TGCAGTGCTAGAGATCCAGGAGGGGGTAGGGACAATGAGCAGTTCTTC.

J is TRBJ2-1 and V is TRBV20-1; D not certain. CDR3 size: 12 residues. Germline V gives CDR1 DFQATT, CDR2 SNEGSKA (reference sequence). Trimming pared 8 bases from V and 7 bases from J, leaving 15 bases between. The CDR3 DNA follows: TGCAGTCCGGTTGGGATAGGGAATGAGCAGTTCTTC. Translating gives CSPVGIGNEQFF.

DNA of the CDR3: TGTGCCAGCAGCCCGCGGGGGTTCGGCCAAGAGACCCAGTACTTC. Protein product: CASSPRGFGQETQYF. The V gene is TRBV5-8, the J gene TRBJ2-5; TRBD2 matches 7 bases. The CDR3 has 15 amino acids. Looked up from germline, CDR1 is SGHTS and CDR2 is YDEGEE. V was clipped by 4 bases and J by 1 base; unmatched bases: 7.

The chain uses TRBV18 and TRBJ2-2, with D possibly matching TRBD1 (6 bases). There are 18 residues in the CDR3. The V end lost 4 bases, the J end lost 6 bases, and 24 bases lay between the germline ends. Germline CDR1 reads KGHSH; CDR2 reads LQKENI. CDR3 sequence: CASSQLQTRGTKAGELFF. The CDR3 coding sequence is TGTGCCAGCTCACAACTCCAAACCAGGGGAACGAAGGCCGGGGAGCTGTTTTTT.

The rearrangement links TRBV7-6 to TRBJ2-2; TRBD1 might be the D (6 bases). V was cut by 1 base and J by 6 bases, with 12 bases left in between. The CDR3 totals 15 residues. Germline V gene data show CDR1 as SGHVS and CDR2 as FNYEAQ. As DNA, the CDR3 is TGTGCCAGCAGCTTAGGAGGGGGTCGGTCCGGGGAGCTGTTTTTT. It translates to CASSLGGGRSGELFF. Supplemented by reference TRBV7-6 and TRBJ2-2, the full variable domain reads GAGVSQSPRYKVTKRGQDVALRCDPISGHVSLYWYRQALGQGPEFLTYFNYEAQQDKSGLPNDRFSAERPEGSISTLTIQRTEQRDSAMYRCASSLGGGRSGELFFGEGSRLTVL.

This CDR3 is CASSLDRNYGYTF. CDR3 sequence (DNA): TGTGCCAGCAGCTTGGACAGAAACTATGGCTACACCTTC. The chain is built from TRBV5-6 and TRBJ1-2, with D unresolved. V dropped 0 bases and J dropped 2 bases, with 5 bases sitting between them. Germline CDR1 reads SGHDT; CDR2 reads YYEEEE. This CDR3 comprises 13 residues.

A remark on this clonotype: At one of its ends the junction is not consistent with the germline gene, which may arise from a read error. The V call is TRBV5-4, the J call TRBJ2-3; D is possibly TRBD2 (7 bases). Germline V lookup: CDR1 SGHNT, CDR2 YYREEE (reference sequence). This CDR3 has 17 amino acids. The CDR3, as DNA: TGTGACAGCAGCTGGGGGGGGGCTAGTATGGTCCCAGATACGCAGTATTTT. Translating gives CDSSWGGASMVPDTQYF.

The CDR3 coding sequence is TGTGCCAGCAGTCCTGACAGGGGGGAGCGCCACGAGCAGTACTTC. It is translated as CASSPDRGERHEQYF. The rearrangement uses TRBV12-3 or TRBV12-4 and TRBJ2-7, with 9 nucleotides matching TRBD1. J was trimmed by 5 bases and V by 5 bases; bases with no gene match: 10. This CDR3 has 15 amino acids.

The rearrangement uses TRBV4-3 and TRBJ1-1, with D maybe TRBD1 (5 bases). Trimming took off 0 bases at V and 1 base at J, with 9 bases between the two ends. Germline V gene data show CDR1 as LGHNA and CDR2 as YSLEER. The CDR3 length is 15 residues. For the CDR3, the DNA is TGCGCCAGCAGCCAAGATAAGACAGCGAACACTGAAGCTTTCTTT. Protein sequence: CASSQDKTANTEAFF.

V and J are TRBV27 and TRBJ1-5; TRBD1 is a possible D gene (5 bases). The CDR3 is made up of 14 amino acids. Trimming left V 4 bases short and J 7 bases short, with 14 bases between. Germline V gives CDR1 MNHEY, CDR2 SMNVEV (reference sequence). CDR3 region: CASSSGGGGQPQHF. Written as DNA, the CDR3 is TGTGCCAGCAGTTCGGGTGGGGGAGGGCAGCCCCAGCATTTT.

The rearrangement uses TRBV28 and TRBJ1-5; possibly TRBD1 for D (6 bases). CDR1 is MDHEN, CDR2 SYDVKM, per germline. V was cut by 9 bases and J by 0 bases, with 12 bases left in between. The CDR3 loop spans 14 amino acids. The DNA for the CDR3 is TGTGCCAGTCGACAGGAATTTAGCAATCAGCCCCAGCATTTT. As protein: CASRQEFSNQPQHF.

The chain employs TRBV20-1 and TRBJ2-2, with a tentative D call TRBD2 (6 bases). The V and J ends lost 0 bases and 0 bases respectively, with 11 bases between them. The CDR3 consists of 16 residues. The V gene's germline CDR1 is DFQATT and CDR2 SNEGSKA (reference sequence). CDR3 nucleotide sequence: TGCAGTGCTAGAGAGGCGGGACGGACGAACACCGGGGAGCTGTTTTTT. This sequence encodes CSAREAGRTNTGELFF.

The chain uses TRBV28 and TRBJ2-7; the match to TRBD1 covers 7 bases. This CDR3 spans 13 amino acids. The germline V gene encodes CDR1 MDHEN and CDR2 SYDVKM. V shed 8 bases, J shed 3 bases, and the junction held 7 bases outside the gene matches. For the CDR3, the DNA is TGTGCCAGCGAGCCGTCAGGGGGCTACGAGCAGTACTTC. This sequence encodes CASEPSGGYEQYF.

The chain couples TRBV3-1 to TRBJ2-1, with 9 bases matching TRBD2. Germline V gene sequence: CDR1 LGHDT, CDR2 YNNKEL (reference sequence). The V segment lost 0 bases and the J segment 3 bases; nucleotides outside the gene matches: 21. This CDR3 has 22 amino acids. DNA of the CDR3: TGTGCCAGCAGCCAAGACCGGCCTAGCGGGGCCGGACGGCAGAGGGACTACAATGAGCAGTTCTTC. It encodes CASSQDRPSGAGRQRDYNEQFF.

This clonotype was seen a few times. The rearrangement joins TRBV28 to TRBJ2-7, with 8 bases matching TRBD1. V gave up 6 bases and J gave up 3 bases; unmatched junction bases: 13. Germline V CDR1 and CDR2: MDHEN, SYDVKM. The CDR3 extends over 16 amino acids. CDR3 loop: CASSPGQVAAFYEQYF. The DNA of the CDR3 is TGTGCCAGCAGCCCGGGACAGGTCGCAGCCTTCTACGAGCAGTACTTC.

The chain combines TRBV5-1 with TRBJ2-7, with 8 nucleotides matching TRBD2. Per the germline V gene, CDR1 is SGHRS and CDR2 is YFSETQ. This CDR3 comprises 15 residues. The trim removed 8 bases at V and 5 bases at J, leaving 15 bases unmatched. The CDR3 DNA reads TGCGCCAGTGCCCCCGGCGGACTAGCAGGGAACGAGCAGTACTTC. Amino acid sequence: CASAPGGLAGNEQYF.

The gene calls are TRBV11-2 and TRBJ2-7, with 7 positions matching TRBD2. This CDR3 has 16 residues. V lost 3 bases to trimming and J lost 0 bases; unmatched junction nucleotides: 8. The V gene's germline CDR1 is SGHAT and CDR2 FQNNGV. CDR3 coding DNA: TGTGCCAGCAGCTTGGGACGGGCTAGCGGCTCCTACGAGCAGTACTTC. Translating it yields CASSLGRASGSYEQYF.

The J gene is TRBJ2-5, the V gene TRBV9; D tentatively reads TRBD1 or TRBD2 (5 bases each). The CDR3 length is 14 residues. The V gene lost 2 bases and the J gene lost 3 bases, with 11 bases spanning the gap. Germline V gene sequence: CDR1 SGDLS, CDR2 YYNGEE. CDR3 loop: CASSVGTIKETQYF. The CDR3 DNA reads TGTGCCAGCAGCGTGGGGACCATCAAAGAGACCCAGTACTTC.

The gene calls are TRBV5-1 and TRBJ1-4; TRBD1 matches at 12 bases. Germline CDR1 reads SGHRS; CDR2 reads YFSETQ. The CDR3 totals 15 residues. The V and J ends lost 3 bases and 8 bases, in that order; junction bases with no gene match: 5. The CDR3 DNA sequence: TGCGCCAGCAGCTCCAGGGACAGGGGGCGGGAAAAACTGTTTTTT. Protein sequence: CASSSRDRGREKLFF. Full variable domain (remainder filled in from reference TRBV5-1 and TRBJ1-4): KAGVTQTPRYLIKTRGQQVTLSCSPISGHRSVSWYQQTPGQGLQFLFEYFSETQRNKGNFPGRFSGRQFSNSRSEMNVSTLELGDSALYLCASSSRDRGREKLFFGSGTQLSVL.

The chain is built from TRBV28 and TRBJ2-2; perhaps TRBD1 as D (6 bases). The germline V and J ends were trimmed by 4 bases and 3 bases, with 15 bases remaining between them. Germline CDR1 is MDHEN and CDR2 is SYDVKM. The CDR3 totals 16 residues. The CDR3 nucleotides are TGTGCCAGCAGTTCGGGACACCCCATTGACACCGGGGAGCTGTTTTTT. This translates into CASSSGHPIDTGELFF. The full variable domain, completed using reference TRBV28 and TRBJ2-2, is DVKVTQSSRYLVKRTGEKVFLECVQDMDHENMFWYRQDPGLGLRLIYFSYDVKMKEKGDIPEGYSVSREKKERFSLILESASTNQTSMYLCASSSGHPIDTGELFFGEGSRLTVL.

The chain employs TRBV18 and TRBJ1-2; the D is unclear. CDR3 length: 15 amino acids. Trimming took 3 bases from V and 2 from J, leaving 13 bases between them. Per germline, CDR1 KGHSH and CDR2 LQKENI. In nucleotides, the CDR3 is TGTGCCAGCTCACCCGTAACGGCCGGCAACTATGGCTACACCTTC. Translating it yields CASSPVTAGNYGYTF.

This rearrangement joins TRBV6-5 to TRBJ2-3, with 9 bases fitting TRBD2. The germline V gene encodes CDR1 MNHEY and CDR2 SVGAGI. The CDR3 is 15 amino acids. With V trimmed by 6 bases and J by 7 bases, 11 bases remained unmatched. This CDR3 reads CASSYVGTSIHTQYF. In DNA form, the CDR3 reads TGTGCCAGCAGCTACGTAGGGACTAGCATACATACGCAGTATTTT.